This TCR beta chain was sequenced in a study of T cells in Graves' hyperthyroidism and ophthalmopathy. Study information: At initial diagnosis, before any treatment had begun, peripheral blood was obtained. General study results and limits: Ophthalmopathy was predicted by the model a median of 6.5 months ahead of onset. Researchers found most expanded thyroid clonotypes above 0.001 in blood as well. By a 13 V-J model, ophthalmopathy was set apart from stable hyperthyroidism.

Worth noting for this clonotype: Antigen: not known.

RNA transcripts provided the source from which TCR beta CDR3 regions were amplified. During a first-round RT-PCR of the TCR CDR3, the HTBI primer set was used. TCRdb redid the calling of the multiplex PCR reads with MiXCR, one entry per CDR3 protein. The sample lists approximately 870,000 distinct CDR3 sequences; around 38% were seen once. V lost 0 bases, J lost 4 bases, and 12 bases lay in between. Germline CDR1 LNHDA, CDR2 SQIVND (reference sequence). The CDR3 spans 15 residues. The sample was blood. J is TRBJ1-1 and V is TRBV19; D is possibly TRBD1 (5 bases). The TCR sequence derives from a man younger than 30 with Graves' hyperthyroidism. CDR3 DNA sequence: TGTGCCAGTAGTATAGACCGCAGGGTTGGCACTGAAGCTTTCTTT. Protein sequence: CASSIDRRVGTEAFF.